This T cell receptor (beta chain) was identified in a study of sequential checkpoint blockade in melanoma. Treatment noted: randomized to nivolumab then ipilimumab (arm A) or the reverse (arm B). Germline assignment: CDR1 MNHGY and CDR2 SAAAGT. V gave up 6 bases and J gave up 1 base; unmatched junction bases: 13. The CDR3 totals 20 residues. TCRdb's copy holds only in-frame clones and misses some; the assay was immunoSEQ multiplex PCR. The data show several thousand clones, with 23% seen just once and roughly 9% held by the top ten. J is TRBJ2-2 and V is TRBV6-8, with 14 nucleotides matching TRBD2. The specimen was tumor tissue (inferred from file names), collected from a patient given nivolumab and ipilimumab in sequence. This clonotype originated in a human donor with melanoma. Written as DNA, the CDR3 is TGTGCCAGCAGCAGTAGACTAGCGGGAGGGCTCCTTCGGAACACCGGGGAGCTGTTTTTT. Residues: CASSSRLAGGLLRNTGELFF.